This TCR beta chain came from a study of neurological immune-mediated disorders. Findings and limits, study-wide: While HTLV-1-associated myelopathy showed the greatest TCR clonal expansion, multiple sclerosis showed the least, falling below healthy controls. CDR3 amino acid sequences of expanded clones were not shared across subjects, a result suggesting private repertoires in all groups.

With respect to this clonotype: Antigen: not known.

The cDNA was generated through 5'RACE incorporating 10-nucleotide random UMIs. A single run covered 15-18 subjects with over 160 million TCR-beta sequences. Each CDR3 protein is one row after TCRdb ran MiXCR on the 5' RACE reads. The sample has some 19,000 distinct CDR3 sequences, roughly 14% seen once. The germline V gene has CDR1 SNHLY and CDR2 FYNNEI. CDR3 length: 14 residues. The chain has TRBV2 and TRBJ2-7; D is ambiguous. The last part of the DNA fits TRBJ2-5 better; the J call may be wrong. The sequenced sample consisted of PBMCs. The clonotype comes from a female donor with HTLV-1-associated myelopathy (HAM/TSP). The CDR3 DNA is TGTGCCAGCAGGGTGAATTTGGCACAAGAGACCCAGTACTTC. This gives the protein CASRVNLAQETQYF.